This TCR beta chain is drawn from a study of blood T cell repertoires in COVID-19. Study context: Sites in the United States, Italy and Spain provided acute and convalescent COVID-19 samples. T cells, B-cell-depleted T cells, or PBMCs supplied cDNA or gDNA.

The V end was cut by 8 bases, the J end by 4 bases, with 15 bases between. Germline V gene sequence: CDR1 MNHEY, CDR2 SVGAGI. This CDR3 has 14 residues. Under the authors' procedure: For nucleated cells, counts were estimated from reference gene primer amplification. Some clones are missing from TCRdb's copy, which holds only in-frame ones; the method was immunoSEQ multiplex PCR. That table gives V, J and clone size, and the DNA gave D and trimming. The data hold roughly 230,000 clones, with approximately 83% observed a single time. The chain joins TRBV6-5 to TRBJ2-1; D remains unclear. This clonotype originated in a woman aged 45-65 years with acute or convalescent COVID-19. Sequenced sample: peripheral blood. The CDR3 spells CASVSRIGYNEQFF. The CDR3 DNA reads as TGTGCCAGCGTGTCTAGAATTGGTTACAATGAGCAGTTCTTC.